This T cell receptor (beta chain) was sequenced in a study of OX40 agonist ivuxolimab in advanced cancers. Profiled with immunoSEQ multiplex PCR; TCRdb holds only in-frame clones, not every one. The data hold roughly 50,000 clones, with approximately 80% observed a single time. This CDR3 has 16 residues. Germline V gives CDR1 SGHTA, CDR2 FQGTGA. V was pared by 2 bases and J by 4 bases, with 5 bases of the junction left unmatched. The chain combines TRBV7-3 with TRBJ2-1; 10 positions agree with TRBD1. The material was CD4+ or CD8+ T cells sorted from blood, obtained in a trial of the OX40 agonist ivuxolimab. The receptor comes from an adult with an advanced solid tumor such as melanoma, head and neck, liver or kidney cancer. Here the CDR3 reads CASSLSRQGAYNEQFF. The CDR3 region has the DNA TGTGCCAGCAGCTTATCGCGACAGGGGGCGTACAATGAGCAGTTCTTC.